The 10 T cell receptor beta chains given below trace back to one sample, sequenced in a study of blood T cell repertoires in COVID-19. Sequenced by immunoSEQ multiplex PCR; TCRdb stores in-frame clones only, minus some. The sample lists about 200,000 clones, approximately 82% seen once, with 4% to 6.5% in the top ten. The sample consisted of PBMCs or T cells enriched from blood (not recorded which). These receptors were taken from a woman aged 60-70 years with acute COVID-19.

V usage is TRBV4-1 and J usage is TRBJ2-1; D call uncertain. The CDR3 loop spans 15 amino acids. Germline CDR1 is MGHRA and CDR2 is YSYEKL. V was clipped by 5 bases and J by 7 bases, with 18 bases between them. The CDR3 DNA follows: TGCGCCAGCAGCATCCTCAGTCTGCCCAGAAATGAGCAGTTCTTC. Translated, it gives CASSILSLPRNEQFF.

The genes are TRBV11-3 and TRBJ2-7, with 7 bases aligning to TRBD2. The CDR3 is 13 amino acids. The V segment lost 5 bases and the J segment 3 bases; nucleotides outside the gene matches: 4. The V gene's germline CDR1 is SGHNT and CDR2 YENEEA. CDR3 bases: TGTGCCAGCAGCCCCGGGAGGCACTACGAGCAGTACTTC. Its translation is CASSPGRHYEQYF. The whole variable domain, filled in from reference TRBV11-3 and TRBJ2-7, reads EAGVVQSPRYKIIEKKQPVAFWCNPISGHNTLYWYLQNLGQGPELLIRYENEEAVDDSQLPKDRFSAERLKGVDSTLKIQPAELGDSAVYLCASSPGRHYEQYFGPGTRLTVT.

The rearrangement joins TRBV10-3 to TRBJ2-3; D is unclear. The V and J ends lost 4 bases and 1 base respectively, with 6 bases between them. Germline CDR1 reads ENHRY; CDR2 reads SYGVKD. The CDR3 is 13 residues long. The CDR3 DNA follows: TGTGCCATCAGTGGACAAGGCACAGATACGCAGTATTTT. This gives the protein CAISGQGTDTQYF.

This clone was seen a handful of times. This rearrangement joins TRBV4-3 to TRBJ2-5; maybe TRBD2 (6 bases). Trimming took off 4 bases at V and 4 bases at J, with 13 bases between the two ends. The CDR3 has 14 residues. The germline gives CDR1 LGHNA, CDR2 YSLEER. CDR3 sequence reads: CASSLHGTPETQYF. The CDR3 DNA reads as TGCGCCAGCAGCCTACACGGGACTCCAGAGACCCAGTACTTC.

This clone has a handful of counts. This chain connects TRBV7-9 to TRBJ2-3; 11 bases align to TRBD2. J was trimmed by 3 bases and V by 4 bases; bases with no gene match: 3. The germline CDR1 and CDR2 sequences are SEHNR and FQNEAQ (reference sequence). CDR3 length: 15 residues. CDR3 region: CASSSLAGGTDTQYF. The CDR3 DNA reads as TGTGCCAGCAGCTCCCTAGCGGGGGGAACAGATACGCAGTATTTT.

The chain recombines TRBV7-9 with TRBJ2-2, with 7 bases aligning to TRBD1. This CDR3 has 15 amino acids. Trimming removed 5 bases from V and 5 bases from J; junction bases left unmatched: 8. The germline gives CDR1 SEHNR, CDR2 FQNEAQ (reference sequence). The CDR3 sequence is CASSLWDRGTGELFF. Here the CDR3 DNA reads TGTGCCAGCAGCCTGTGGGACAGAGGGACCGGGGAGCTGTTTTTT.

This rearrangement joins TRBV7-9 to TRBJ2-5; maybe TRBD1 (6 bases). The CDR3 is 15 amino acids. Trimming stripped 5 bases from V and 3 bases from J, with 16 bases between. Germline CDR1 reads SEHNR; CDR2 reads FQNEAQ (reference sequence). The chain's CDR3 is CASSITTGIKETQYF. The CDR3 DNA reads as TGTGCCAGCAGCATCACAACAGGGATTAAAGAGACCCAGTACTTC.

CDR3: CASSPTSGRAWGYEQYF. In DNA, the CDR3 is TGTGCCAGCAGTCCGACTAGCGGGAGGGCCTGGGGTTACGAGCAGTACTTC. The V gene is TRBV7-2, the J gene TRBJ2-7; 14 bases match TRBD2. Germline values: CDR1 SGHTA, CDR2 FQGNSA. The ends lost 6 bases at V and 4 bases at J; junction bases unmatched: 11. The CDR3 sequence is 17 residues long.

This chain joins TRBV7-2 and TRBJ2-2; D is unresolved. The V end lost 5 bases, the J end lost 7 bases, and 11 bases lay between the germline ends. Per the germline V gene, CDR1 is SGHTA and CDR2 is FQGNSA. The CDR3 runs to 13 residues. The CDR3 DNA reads TGTGCCAGCAGCCCTAACCGGGTCGGGGAGCTGTTTTTT. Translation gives CASSPNRVGELFF.

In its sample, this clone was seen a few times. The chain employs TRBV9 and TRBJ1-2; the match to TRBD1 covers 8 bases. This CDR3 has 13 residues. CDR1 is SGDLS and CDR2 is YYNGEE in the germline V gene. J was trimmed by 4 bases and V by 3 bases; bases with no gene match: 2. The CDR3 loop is CASSDDRGYGYTF. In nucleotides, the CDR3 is TGTGCCAGCAGCGACGACAGGGGCTATGGCTACACCTTC.